The 28 T cell receptor beta chains below all came from one sample that was sequenced in a study of early T cells in non-severe SARS-CoV-2 infection. Via MiXCR, TCRdb re-called the 5' RACE reads, giving one row per CDR3 protein. The sample has approximately 70,000 distinct CDR3 sequences; around 10% are singletons. Specimen: whole blood, collected at baseline. Receptors were obtained from an adult who was a healthcare worker with PCR-confirmed SARS-CoV-2 infection or an uninfected control (not recorded which).

This clonotype was found many times. The gene calls are TRBV7-2 and TRBJ2-2, with unresolved D. V lost 4 bases, J lost 0 bases, and 18 bases lay in between. The CDR3 contains 18 residues. Germline-derived CDR1 and CDR2 are SGHTA and FQGNSA. The CDR3, as DNA: TGTGCCAGCAGCTATAAACCATCAGGATATTCGAACACCGGGGAGCTGTTTTTT. The encoded protein is CASSYKPSGYSNTGELFF.

V and J are TRBV4-3 and TRBJ2-4, with D possibly TRBD2 on 6 matching bases. The CDR3 length is 14 residues. The germline V gene has CDR1 LGHNA and CDR2 YSLEER. The ends were cut back, 0 bases at V and 9 bases at J, with 12 bases in the middle. CDR3: CASSQDAGLGIQYF. Here the CDR3 DNA reads TGCGCCAGCAGCCAAGATGCGGGATTGGGCATTCAGTACTTC.

The rearrangement links TRBV5-6 to TRBJ1-1, with D tentatively TRBD1 (5 bases). V dropped 1 base and J dropped 2 bases, with 12 bases sitting between them. The CDR3 runs 15 residues. Germline CDR1 and CDR2: SGHDT and YYEEEE. This chain's CDR3 is CASSLSGHFNTEAFF. The CDR3, as DNA: TGTGCCAGCAGCTTGAGCGGACACTTTAACACTGAAGCTTTCTTT.

This clonotype was observed a few times. This chain connects TRBV15 to TRBJ1-2; D ambiguous. The V gene's germline CDR1 is LNHNV and CDR2 YYDKDF (reference sequence). Trimming removed 0 bases from V and 3 bases from J, with 8 bases in between. This CDR3 is built from 14 residues. The CDR3 bases are TGTGCCACCAGCAGAGAGGTCGGCGACTATGGCTACACCTTC. This gives the protein CATSREVGDYGYTF.

This clonotype has a handful of counts. V usage is TRBV7-9 and J usage is TRBJ2-3, with D perhaps being TRBD1 or TRBD2 (5 bases each). V was clipped by 0 bases and J by 0 bases, with 10 bases between them. The germline CDR1 and CDR2 sequences are SEHNR and FQNEAQ (reference sequence). CDR3 size: 16 residues. This CDR3 is CASSLAGTTSTDTQYF. In DNA, the CDR3 is TGTGCCAGCAGCTTAGCGGGGACGACTAGCACAGATACGCAGTATTTT. Looking up the rest from reference TRBV7-9 and TRBJ2-3 gives the full variable domain: DTGVSQNPRHKITKRGQNVTFRCDPISEHNRLYWYRQTLGQGPEFLTYFQNEAQLEKSRLLSDRFSAERPKGSFSTLEIQRTEQGDSAMYLCASSLAGTTSTDTQYFGPGTRLTVL.

The sample holds a few counts of this clonotype. The rearrangement links TRBV11-3 to TRBJ2-7; D might be TRBD1 or TRBD2, each matching 6 bases. The CDR3 length is 14 residues. Germline CDR1 reads SGHNT; CDR2 reads YENEEA. Trimming stripped 5 bases from V and 2 bases from J, with 13 bases between. The CDR3 region is CASSPRRGAYEQYF. The CDR3 DNA reads as TGTGCCAGCAGCCCCCGGAGGGGGGCCTACGAGCAGTACTTC.

The gene calls are TRBV6-2 or TRBV6-3 and TRBJ2-7, with D maybe TRBD1 (6 bases). The CDR3 is 14 amino acids. Between the trimmed V and J ends, which lost 5 bases and 3 bases, there was a span of 14 bases. CDR1 and CDR2 from the germline V gene are MNHEY and SVGEGT. The CDR3 is CASSHPRDNYEQYF. DNA for the CDR3: TGTGCCAGCAGTCACCCCCGGGACAACTACGAGCAGTACTTC.

The V gene is TRBV11-2, the J gene TRBJ2-7, with D perhaps assigned TRBD1 or TRBD2 (5 bases each). Germline loops: CDR1 SGHAT, CDR2 FQNNGV. V gave up 5 bases and J gave up 2 bases, with 13 bases separating them. This CDR3 is built from 14 residues. The chain's CDR3 is CASSLGPGPYEQYF. CDR3 coding DNA: TGTGCCAGCAGCCTTGGACCGGGGCCCTACGAGCAGTACTTC.

The table lists this clonotype with a few counts. J is TRBJ2-1 and V is TRBV9, with 7 nucleotides matching TRBD2. CDR1 and CDR2 (germline): SGDLS, YYNGEE. V lost 0 bases and J lost 5; bases outside the gene matches: 8. The CDR3 contains 16 residues. CDR3 sequence: CASSVEGSGQNNEQFF. The CDR3, as DNA: TGTGCCAGCAGCGTAGAGGGTAGCGGGCAGAACAATGAGCAGTTCTTC.

This clonotype has a count of ten or more. This sequence joins TRBV19 and TRBJ1-2, with 11 bases fitting TRBD1. The V segment lost 5 bases and the J segment 4 bases; nucleotides outside the gene matches: 3. Germline-derived CDR1 and CDR2 are LNHDA and SQIVND (reference sequence). The CDR3 is 14 amino acids. CDR3: CASSPGTGGYGYTF. In nucleotides, the CDR3 is TGTGCCAGTAGTCCAGGGACAGGGGGCTATGGCTACACCTTC.

This clonotype was detected only a few times. This chain uses TRBV4-3 with TRBJ1-1, with TRBD1 as a possible D gene (6 bases). CDR3 length equals 14 residues. The germline CDR1 and CDR2 sequences are LGHNA and YSLEER. V lost 3 bases to trimming and J lost 4 bases, with 12 bases between them. This CDR3 is CASSQTTGRTEAFF. The CDR3 nucleotides read TGCGCCAGCAGCCAGACAACAGGGCGCACTGAAGCTTTCTTT.

The chain recombines TRBV15 with TRBJ1-5; D is uncertain. In germline, CDR1 is LNHNV, CDR2 YYDKDF (reference sequence). V gave up 2 bases and J gave up 4 bases, with 9 bases separating them. This CDR3 has 14 amino acids. The CDR3 bases are TGTGCCACCAGCAGAACTATGGGGAATCAGCCCCAGCATTTT. Its translation is CATSRTMGNQPQHF.

This clonotype was recorded only once. This chain links TRBV29-1 with TRBJ2-6, with a possible D match to TRBD1 (5 bases). Looked up from germline, CDR1 is SQVTM and CDR2 is ANQGSEA. V was pared by 6 bases and J by 1 base, with 7 bases between. The CDR3 runs to 13 residues. The DNA for the CDR3 is TGCAGCGTCAGGGAATCTGGGGCCAACGTCCTGACTTTC. Translating it yields CSVRESGANVLTF.

This clonotype was found a few times. The chain couples TRBV2 to TRBJ1-1; tentative D call: TRBD1 (6 bases). The CDR3 consists of 13 residues. Per germline, CDR1 SNHLY and CDR2 FYNNEI. Trimming took 6 bases from V and 1 from J, leaving 9 bases between them. CDR3 nucleotides: TGTGCCAGCAGGACAGGATGGAACACTGAAGCTTTCTTT. Translated: CASRTGWNTEAFF.

The CDR3 coding sequence is TGTGCCAGCAGCCCCTGGACAATAGCCAAAAACATTCAGTACTTC. As protein: CASSPWTIAKNIQYF. The chain is built from TRBV5-6 and TRBJ2-4; tentatively, D is TRBD1 (5 bases). CDR3 length: 15 amino acids. Per germline, CDR1 SGHDT and CDR2 YYEEEE. V was shortened by 4 bases and J by 0 bases, with 11 bases between the two germline ends.

There are a few counts of this clonotype. The chain uses TRBV6-6 and TRBJ1-6; D may be TRBD1 (5 bases). The CDR3 is 14 residues long. Looked up from germline, CDR1 is MNHNY and CDR2 is SVGAGI (reference sequence). V shed 7 bases and J shed 10 bases, with 17 bases lying between them. The CDR3: CASKGGQGGSPLHF. CDR3 nucleotides: TGTGCCAGCAAAGGAGGGCAGGGTGGGTCACCCCTCCACTTT.

The rearrangement links TRBV5-1 to TRBJ2-3; D is unclear. V lost 0 bases, J lost 1 base, and 9 bases lay in between. Germline CDR1 reads SGHRS; CDR2 reads YFSETQ. The CDR3 is made up of 15 amino acids. The CDR3 DNA is TGCGCCAGCAGCTTGGCCGACTCCCGCACAGATACGCAGTATTTT. Protein sequence: CASSLADSRTDTQYF.

The chain combines TRBV11-3 with TRBJ2-3; D is perhaps TRBD1 (6 bases). Looked up from germline, CDR1 is SGHNT and CDR2 is YENEEA. This CDR3 has 14 residues. Trimming stripped 5 bases from V and 2 bases from J, with 11 bases between. The chain's CDR3 is CASSPGHNTDTQYF. The CDR3 DNA reads TGTGCCAGCAGCCCGGGACACAACACAGATACGCAGTATTTT. The variable domain in full, completed from reference TRBV11-3 and TRBJ2-3, reads EAGVVQSPRYKIIEKKQPVAFWCNPISGHNTLYWYLQNLGQGPELLIRYENEEAVDDSQLPKDRFSAERLKGVDSTLKIQPAELGDSAVYLCASSPGHNTDTQYFGPGTRLTVL.

This clonotype showed up many times. The gene calls are TRBV13 and TRBJ1-4, with a tentative D call TRBD1 (5 bases). The ends were cut back, 5 bases at V and 8 bases at J, with 12 bases in the middle. CDR1 is PRHDT, CDR2 FYEKMQ, per germline (reference sequence). The CDR3 runs to 13 residues. CDR3 nucleotide sequence: TGTGCCAGCAGCCAGCAGGGTTACGAAAAACTGTTTTTT. It codes for CASSQQGYEKLFF. The entire variable domain, with the rest obtained from reference TRBV13 and TRBJ1-4, is as follows: AAGVIQSPRHLIKEKRETATLKCYPIPRHDTVYWYQQGPGQDPQFLISFYEKMQSDKGSIPDRFSAQQFSDYHSELNMSSLELGDSALYFCASSQQGYEKLFFGSGTQLSVL.

This clonotype turned up a few times. This chain connects TRBV5-1 to TRBJ2-1; tentative D call: TRBD2 (6 bases). The germline V gene has CDR1 SGHRS and CDR2 YFSETQ. This CDR3 spans 16 amino acids. V lost 1 base and J lost 2, with 13 bases in between. The CDR3 loop is CASSLTSPVPYNEQFF. In DNA form, the CDR3 reads TGCGCCAGCAGCTTGACTAGCCCGGTGCCCTACAATGAGCAGTTCTTC.

J is TRBJ2-7 and V is TRBV9, with 7 bases matching TRBD1. This CDR3 region has 14 residues. Germline V CDR1 and CDR2: SGDLS, YYNGEE. V was clipped by 4 bases and J by 4 bases; unmatched bases: 8. CDR3 in amino acids: CASSPGTESYEQYF. As DNA, the CDR3 is TGTGCCAGCAGCCCCGGGACAGAATCTTACGAGCAGTACTTC.

This clonotype was seen only a few times. This chain connects TRBV20-1 to TRBJ2-7; D may be TRBD1 (7 bases). Between the trimmed V and J ends, which lost 4 bases and 2 bases, there was a span of 15 bases. The germline gives CDR1 DFQATT, CDR2 SNEGSKA (reference sequence). The CDR3 covers 14 residues. DNA of the CDR3: TGCAGTGCTACGGAGGGGGCCACCACCTACGAGCAGTACTTC. Its translation is CSATEGATTYEQYF.

This clonotype was recorded a few times. The chain recombines TRBV29-1 with TRBJ2-1, with D perhaps matching TRBD1 (5 bases). In germline, CDR1 is SQVTM, CDR2 ANQGSEA. CDR3 size: 16 residues. Trimming cost V 7 bases and J 9 bases, with 28 bases left between them. This CDR3 is CSALNALAGLRGEQFF. For the CDR3, the DNA is TGCAGCGCTTTGAACGCGCTGGCAGGGCTGCGTGGTGAGCAGTTCTTC.

This clonotype has a handful of counts. V and J are TRBV5-1 and TRBJ2-6; no firm D call. The V end was cut by 5 bases, the J end by 4 bases, with 16 bases between. CDR1 and CDR2 (germline): SGHRS, YFSETQ. The CDR3 loop spans 16 amino acids. The CDR3 is CASSPGSGGGANVLTF. The CDR3 nucleotides are TGCGCCAGCAGTCCCGGATCAGGTGGCGGGGCCAACGTCCTGACTTTC.

This clonotype was seen many times. The chain carries TRBV14 and TRBJ2-7; no definite D call. CDR3 length equals 15 residues. The germline V gene has CDR1 SGHDN and CDR2 FVKESK. V lost 1 base and J 2 bases, leaving 12 bases between the germline ends. DNA of the CDR3: TGTGCCAGCAGCCAAGTGAAGGGATTGACCTACGAGCAGTACTTC. It specifies CASSQVKGLTYEQYF.

This clonotype was detected ten times or more. The chain links TRBV11-3 to TRBJ2-5; the match to TRBD2 covers 11 bases. The CDR3 runs 15 residues. Germline V CDR1 and CDR2: SGHNT, YENEEA. With V trimmed by 4 bases and J by 1 base, 2 bases remained unmatched. The CDR3 reads CASSSGLAGQETQYF. In DNA form, the CDR3 reads TGTGCCAGCAGCTCTGGACTAGCGGGCCAAGAGACCCAGTACTTC.

In this sample, this clonotype turned up many times. The genes are TRBV10-2 and TRBJ2-7; D may be TRBD1 (5 bases). This CDR3 comprises 13 residues. Germline values: CDR1 WSHSY, CDR2 SAAADI. The V gene lost 4 bases and the J gene lost 6 bases, with 13 bases spanning the gap. As DNA, the CDR3 is TGCGCCAGCAGTGCTGCAGGCAGGGTCGAGCAGTACTTC. It codes for CASSAAGRVEQYF.

This clonotype was recorded a few times. The rearrangement links TRBV11-1 to TRBJ1-1, with TRBD1 as a possible D gene (5 bases). The CDR3 spans 14 residues. Germline V gene data show CDR1 as SGHAT and CDR2 as FQDESV (reference sequence). V lost 0 bases to trimming and J lost 8 bases, with 13 bases between them. CDR3 sequence (DNA): TGTGCCAGCAGCTTAGCGGGGCAGGGCCCCGAAGCTTTCTTT. This gives the protein CASSLAGQGPEAFF.